The 17 T cell receptor beta chains in this list originate from one sample, sequenced in a study of PD-L1 blockade in urothelial cancer. This table comes from immunoSEQ multiplex PCR, and its TCRdb copy is limited to in-frame clones, with some not included. This sample has some 40,000 clones, with 91% found just once. Time point given: peripheral blood 6 weeks after treatment start. The sequenced sample was PBMCs, obtained around atezolizumab (anti-PD-L1) treatment. These receptors came from a man between 65 and 79 years old with urothelial cancer.

V and J are TRBV28 and TRBJ2-7; D remains unclear. Germline V gene sequence: CDR1 MDHEN, CDR2 SYDVKM. Deletions cut 1 base from V and 12 bases from J, with 16 bases between. This CDR3 contains 13 residues. CDR3 sequence reads: CASSLSSPKQVYF. CDR3 in DNA: TGTGCCAGCAGTTTATCCTCCCCTAAGCAGGTGTACTTC.

The V gene is TRBV2, the J gene TRBJ1-5; D is unresolved. This CDR3 spans 14 amino acids. Trimming removed 1 base from V and 0 bases from J, with 4 bases in between. The germline gives CDR1 SNHLY, CDR2 FYNNEI. The CDR3 nucleotides are TGTGCCAGCAGTGAAGGCAGTAGCAATCAGCCCCAGCATTTT. This sequence encodes CASSEGSSNQPQHF.

The chain is built from TRBV28 and TRBJ2-7, with a tentative D call TRBD2 (7 bases). Germline-derived CDR1 and CDR2 are MDHEN and SYDVKM. This CDR3 comprises 13 residues. Between the trimmed V and J ends, which lost 5 bases and 4 bases, there was a span of 12 bases. CDR3 protein: CASSRGGRYEQYF. The DNA for the CDR3 is TGTGCCAGCAGTAGGGGGGGTAGATACGAGCAGTACTTC.

The rearrangement joins TRBV20-1 to TRBJ1-2; D gene ambiguous. Germline CDR1 DFQATT, CDR2 SNEGSKA (reference sequence). Trimming left V 3 bases short and J 4 bases short, with 6 bases between. This CDR3 comprises 11 residues. CDR3 nucleotides: TGCAGTGCTAGGGGCAGCTATGGCTACACCTTC. This codes for CSARGSYGYTF.

J is TRBJ2-2 and V is TRBV6-1; D unclear. Germline CDR1 reads MNHNS; CDR2 reads SASEGT. V was trimmed by 2 bases and J by 5 bases, leaving 9 bases between them. This CDR3 has 14 residues. CDR3 amino acids: CASSEYGGTGELFF. In nucleotides, the CDR3 is TGTGCCAGCAGTGAATACGGCGGAACCGGGGAGCTGTTTTTT.

This CDR3 is CASSSTGVEAFF. In DNA, the CDR3 is TGTGCCAGCAGCTCCACAGGGGTTGAAGCTTTCTTT. The J gene is TRBJ1-1, the V gene TRBV9; 7 positions agree with TRBD1. CDR3 length equals 12 residues. CDR1 is SGDLS, CDR2 YYNGEE, per germline. With V trimmed by 4 bases and J by 7 bases, 4 bases remained unmatched. Together with reference TRBV9 and TRBJ1-1, the CDR3 gives the full variable domain: DSGVTQTPKHLITATGQRVTLRCSPRSGDLSVYWYQQSLDQGLQFLIQYYNGEERAKGNILERFSAQQFPDLHSELNLSSLELGDSALYFCASSSTGVEAFFGQGTRLTVV.

This chain connects TRBV28 to TRBJ1-1; D possibly corresponds to TRBD1 (6 bases). CDR1 is MDHEN and CDR2 is SYDVKM in the germline V gene. Trimming took 5 bases from V and 1 from J, leaving 20 bases between them. This CDR3 is 17 amino acids long. The CDR3 sequence: CASSPTGYRRRNTEAFF. The CDR3 DNA sequence: TGTGCCAGCAGTCCCACAGGGTATCGAAGAAGGAACACTGAAGCTTTCTTT.

The chain is built from TRBV6-5 and TRBJ1-2, with 7 bases aligning to TRBD1. Germline V gives CDR1 MNHEY, CDR2 SVGAGI. After removal of 5 bases from V and 5 bases from J, the junction contained 11 bases not matched to a gene. This CDR3 has 15 residues. As DNA, the CDR3 is TGTGCCAGCAGTCCCCACAGGGGTAGTGGGTATGGCTACACCTTC. Translated: CASSPHRGSGYGYTF.

The chain has TRBV5-1 and TRBJ2-2; 11 nucleotides align to TRBD2. CDR3 size: 16 residues. Unmatched junction bases numbered 7, after V lost 4 bases and J lost 5 bases. CDR1 and CDR2 (germline): SGHRS, YFSETQ. The CDR3 DNA sequence: TGCGCCAGCAGCCCGGATAGCGGGAGGGTTACCGGGGAGCTGTTTTTT. As protein: CASSPDSGRVTGELFF.

This chain links TRBV18 with TRBJ1-4; possibly TRBD1 for D (5 bases). There are 16 residues in the CDR3. CDR1 and CDR2 from the germline V gene are KGHSH and LQKENI. The V end lost 4 bases, the J end lost 7 bases, and 19 bases lay between the germline ends. The CDR3 coding sequence is TGTGCCAGCTCACTGACGAGACAGAGTATACTTGAAAAACTGTTTTTT. It translates to CASSLTRQSILEKLFF.

V usage is TRBV29-1 and J usage is TRBJ1-5; D not resolved. The length of the CDR3 is 13 residues. Germline CDR1 is SQVTM and CDR2 is ANQGSEA. V was shortened by 4 bases and J by 2 bases, with 9 bases between the two germline ends. The CDR3 coding sequence is TGCAGCGTTGCTGGAGGGCGCAATCAGCCCCAGCATTTT. This encodes CSVAGGRNQPQHF.

The genes are TRBV5-1 and TRBJ2-7; 7 bases are a match to TRBD1. V gave up 6 bases and J gave up 1 base; unmatched junction bases: 7. This CDR3 has 14 amino acids. Looked up from germline, CDR1 is SGHRS and CDR2 is YFSETQ. DNA for the CDR3: TGCGCCAGCACTTTAGGGGGCGCGTCCTACGAGCAGTACTTC. Translated, it gives CASTLGGASYEQYF.

The gene calls are TRBV2 and TRBJ2-7; D is possibly TRBD2 (6 bases). Trimming pared 6 bases from V and 7 bases from J, leaving 19 bases between. The CDR3 runs to 14 residues. Germline CDR1 SNHLY, CDR2 FYNNEI. CDR3 coding DNA: TGTGCCAGCAGCCTACGGGCGGGGACGGGGGAGCAGTACTTC. Protein sequence: CASSLRAGTGEQYF.

This chain uses TRBV11-3 with TRBJ2-2; TRBD2 aligns across 13 bases. J lost 6 bases, V lost 5 bases, and 6 bases had no gene match. From germline, CDR1 is SGHNT and CDR2 YENEEA. The CDR3 covers 16 residues. The DNA for the CDR3 is TGTGCCAGCAGCGAGGGACTAGCGGGAAGAGCCGGGGAGCTGTTTTTT. Translation: CASSEGLAGRAGELFF.

The CDR3 DNA follows: TGTGCCAGCAGTCCTAACCCCCGGGGGGCGCGCACTGAAGCTTTCTTT. Protein: CASSPNPRGARTEAFF. V and J are TRBV28 and TRBJ1-1, with D possibly being TRBD1 (6 bases). The CDR3 spans 16 residues. The V gene lost 5 bases and the J gene lost 4 bases, with 20 bases spanning the gap. CDR1 is MDHEN and CDR2 is SYDVKM in the germline V gene.

This clone is a singleton in its sample. The chain combines TRBV7-8 with TRBJ2-5; TRBD1 might be the D (6 bases). V shed 5 bases and J shed 2 bases, with 15 bases lying between them. This CDR3 spans 15 amino acids. Germline CDR1 and CDR2: SGHVS and FQNEAQ. The CDR3 reads CASSPAGVVQETQYF. In nucleotides, the CDR3 is TGTGCCAGCAGCCCCGCAGGGGTTGTACAAGAGACCCAGTACTTC.

The chain uses TRBV6-1 and TRBJ2-7; 7 nucleotides agree with TRBD2. J was trimmed by 5 bases and V by 7 bases; bases with no gene match: 8. There are 13 residues in the CDR3. CDR1 and CDR2 (germline): MNHNS, SASEGT. Here the CDR3 DNA reads TGTGCCAGCACCTTGCGGGGGATCCACGAGCAGTACTTC. This encodes CASTLRGIHEQYF.